A selection of T cell receptor beta chains follows, all from one sample in a study of identical twins. TCRdb processed the 5' RACE reads anew with MiXCR; each CDR3 protein has one entry. Counted here are more than 1.5 million distinct CDR3 sequences, roughly a third occurring once; the ten biggest clones make up about 0.25%. The material sequenced was cord blood. These receptor sequences come from a newborn girl in good health. The CDR3 runs from the conserved cysteine through the conserved F or W. Each record gives: clone size, D gene, J gene, V gene, CDR3 DNA, CDR3 protein. A D gene is named only where the DNA matches it firmly. Size tells how often a clone was seen (once, few, many) or the class of an expanded clone, and some rows leave it out.

clone size: .
D gene: .
J gene: TRBJ2-3
V gene: TRBV7-2
CDR3 DNA: TGTGCCAGCAGCTTACGCGTAGCCCTATTGAGAGGCACAGGTACGCAGTATTTT
CDR3 protein: CASSLRVALLRGTGTQYF

clone size: once
D gene: .
J gene: TRBJ1-5
V gene: TRBV7-2
CDR3 DNA: TGTGCCAGCAGCACCACTGGACGGCAGCCCCAGCATTTT
CDR3 protein: CASSTTGRQPQHF

clone size: .
D gene: .
J gene: TRBJ2-7
V gene: TRBV11-1
CDR3 DNA: TGTGCCAGCAGCACAGCCGAGGTGGGTGAGCAGTACTTC
CDR3 protein: CASSTAEVGEQYF

clone size: .
D gene: .
J gene: TRBJ1-5
V gene: TRBV18
CDR3 DNA: TGTGCCAGCTCACCACCGGGGCAGTATAGCAATCGGCCCCAGCATTTT
CDR3 protein: CASSPPGQYSNRPQHF

clone size: .
D gene: .
J gene: TRBJ2-3
V gene: TRBV20-1
CDR3 DNA: TGCAGTGCTTTCTCCACAGATGCGCAGTATTTT
CDR3 protein: CSAFSTDAQYF

clone size: .
D gene: .
J gene: TRBJ2-7
V gene: TRBV20-1
CDR3 DNA: TGCAGTGCTAGAGAGCAAACTAGTCACGTAGGCTACGAGCAGTACTTC
CDR3 protein: CSAREQTSHVGYEQYF

clone size: .
D gene: .
J gene: TRBJ1-4
V gene: TRBV6-6
CDR3 DNA: TGTGCCAGCAGTTTCCCCGGGGGTAGTGAAAAACTGTTTTTT
CDR3 protein: CASSFPGGSEKLFF

clone size: .
D gene: TRBD1
J gene: TRBJ1-5
V gene: TRBV10-3
CDR3 DNA: TGTGCCATCAGTGAGTCGGAGGGGGCGCCTCCCCACGATCAGCCCCAGCATTTT
CDR3 protein: CAISESEGAPPHDQPQHF

clone size: .
D gene: .
J gene: TRBJ2-4
V gene: TRBV6-1
CDR3 DNA: TGTGCCAGCAGGGAAGGGGTAGTCAAAAACATTCAGTACTTC
CDR3 protein: CASREGVVKNIQYF

clone size: few
D gene: .
J gene: TRBJ1-2
V gene: TRBV12-3/TRBV12-4
CDR3 DNA: TGTGCCAGCAGTTACCCGAGAAGGGCATCGGATGGCTACACCTTC
CDR3 protein: CASSYPRRASDGYTF

clone size: .
D gene: .
J gene: TRBJ2-5
V gene: TRBV7-9
CDR3 DNA: TGTGCCCTAACGGTCCAAGAGACCCAGTACTTC
CDR3 protein: CALTVQETQYF

clone size: .
D gene: TRBD1
J gene: TRBJ1-2
V gene: TRBV27
CDR3 DNA: TGTGCCAGCAGTTTAGGGGACAGTGGCCATGGCTACACCTTC
CDR3 protein: CASSLGDSGHGYTF

clone size: few
D gene: .
J gene: TRBJ1-2
V gene: TRBV28
CDR3 DNA: TGTGCCAGCAGTTTAGGCCTTCGAGAGGACTATGGCTACACCTTC
CDR3 protein: CASSLGLREDYGYTF

clone size: .
D gene: .
J gene: TRBJ2-7
V gene: TRBV29-1
CDR3 DNA: TGCAGCGTTTTTCAGGCCTACGAGCAGTACTTC
CDR3 protein: CSVFQAYEQYF

clone size: few
D gene: .
J gene: TRBJ1-4
V gene: TRBV4-2
CDR3 DNA: TGTGCCAGCAGCAGGGGATATGGTAATGAAAAACTGTTTTTT
CDR3 protein: CASSRGYGNEKLFF

clone size: .
D gene: .
J gene: TRBJ1-3
V gene: TRBV5-1
CDR3 DNA: TGCGCCAGCAGCTTGGCTTGGGGGGCCTCTGGAAACACCATATATTTT
CDR3 protein: CASSLAWGASGNTIYF

clone size: few
D gene: TRBD1
J gene: TRBJ1-1
V gene: TRBV7-9
CDR3 DNA: TGTGCCAGCAGCTTGGACTACAGGGGAGGAACTGAAGCTTTCTTT
CDR3 protein: CASSLDYRGGTEAFF

clone size: .
D gene: .
J gene: TRBJ1-5
V gene: TRBV12-3/TRBV12-4
CDR3 DNA: TGTGCCAGCACCAACGAACGCAATCAGCCCCAGCATTTT
CDR3 protein: CASTNERNQPQHF

clone size: few
D gene: .
J gene: TRBJ2-5
V gene: TRBV20-1
CDR3 DNA: TGCAGTGCTTCCAGGGGATCGTACCAAGAGACCCAGTACTTC
CDR3 protein: CSASRGSYQETQYF

clone size: few
D gene: TRBD1
J gene: TRBJ2-1
V gene: TRBV20-1
CDR3 DNA: TGCAGTGCTAGATCTCAAAGGACAGGGGGCTACAATGAGCAGTTCTTC
CDR3 protein: CSARSQRTGGYNEQFF

clone size: .
D gene: .
J gene: TRBJ2-5
V gene: TRBV20-1
CDR3 DNA: TGCAGAGCGGACCATGGGGAGACCCAGTACTTC
CDR3 protein: CRADHGETQYF

clone size: .
D gene: .
J gene: TRBJ2-7
V gene: TRBV27
CDR3 DNA: TGTGCCAGCACACCCCGGACGGGGAGCTCCTACGAGCAGTACTTC
CDR3 protein: CASTPRTGSSYEQYF

clone size: few
D gene: .
J gene: TRBJ1-1
V gene: TRBV20-1
CDR3 DNA: TGCAGTGCCGGGACGGTGAACACTGAAGCTTTCTTT
CDR3 protein: CSAGTVNTEAFF

clone size: few
D gene: .
J gene: TRBJ1-2
V gene: TRBV4-1
CDR3 DNA: TGCGCCAGCAGCCAAGTAACGGGGGATTATGGCAACACCTTC
CDR3 protein: CASSQVTGDYGNTF

clone size: few
D gene: TRBD2
J gene: TRBJ2-5
V gene: TRBV6-6
CDR3 DNA: TGTGCCAGCACCAAGAGACTAGCGGGGGAAGAGCAGTACTTC
CDR3 protein: CASTKRLAGEEQYF